A selection of T cell receptor beta chains follows, all from one sample in a study of T cell changes during pregnancy in multiple sclerosis. Some clones are missing from TCRdb's copy, which holds only in-frame ones; the method was immunoSEQ multiplex PCR. The sample includes about 36,000 clones, 88% seen only once; the top ten take 0.5% to 0.65%. Material: CD4+ T cells from peripheral blood mononuclear cells, obtained in the first trimester of pregnancy. The origin of the receptors is a female donor with multiple sclerosis, enrolled in a pregnancy study. Both conserved end residues are part of each CDR3. A D gene is named only where the DNA matches it firmly. The size entry is marked missing in some rows and otherwise reads once, few, many or a size class.

CDR3aa | CDR3nt | j_gene | v_gene | d_gene | abundance
CSVEVQGPEAFF | TGCAGCGTTGAAGTTCAGGGTCCAGAAGCTTTCTTT | TRBJ1-1 | TRBV29-1 | . | .
CASRAGNGYTF | TGTGCCAGCAGGGCAGGCAATGGCTACACCTTC | TRBJ1-2 | TRBV6-5 | . | .
CSVGGGEQYF | TGCAGCGTTGGGGGGGGCGAGCAGTACTTC | TRBJ2-7 | TRBV29-1 | TRBD2 | once
CSARVGAREHF | TGCAGTGCTAGAGTGGGGGCCAGGGAGCATTTT | TRBJ1-5 | TRBV20-1 | . | .
CASSPGGGGKETQYF | TGTGCCAGCAGCCCGGGAGGGGGCGGGAAAGAGACCCAGTACTTC | TRBJ2-5 | TRBV7-9 | . | .
CALMTGDGYSNQPQHF | TGTGCCTTAATGACAGGTGACGGCTATAGCAATCAGCCCCAGCATTTT | TRBJ1-5 | TRBV30 | . | .
CATRGAISSYNEQFF | TGTGCCACTCGTGGGGCAATAAGTTCCTACAATGAGCAGTTCTTC | TRBJ2-1 | TRBV19 | . | .
CASSQDPGQLYGYTF | TGTGCCAGCAGCCAAGATCCTGGACAGCTCTATGGCTACACCTTC | TRBJ1-2 | TRBV4-2 | . | .
CASSLGTGTDEQFF | TGTGCCAGCAGCTTAGGGACAGGGACCGATGAGCAGTTCTTC | TRBJ2-1 | TRBV7-3 | TRBD1 | .
CASSWGQGFEEQYF | TGCGCCAGCAGCTGGGGACAGGGGTTCGAGGAGCAGTACTTC | TRBJ2-7 | TRBV4-1 | TRBD1 | .
CASSDLVGQPQHF | TGTGCCAGCAGTGATTTAGTTGGTCAGCCCCAGCATTTT | TRBJ1-5 | TRBV6-1 | . | .
CASSATGQGYTEAFF | TGCGCCAGCAGCGCCACCGGACAGGGTTACACTGAAGCTTTCTTT | TRBJ1-1 | TRBV10-1 | TRBD1 | .
CASSFRTSGWGEQFF | TGTGCCAGCAGCTTCCGTACTAGCGGGTGGGGTGAGCAGTTCTTC | TRBJ2-1 | TRBV7-2 | TRBD2 | .
CASSLLSSGGIYNEQFF | TGCGCCAGCAGCTTGTTATCTAGCGGGGGGATTTACAATGAGCAGTTCTTC | TRBJ2-1 | TRBV5-1 | TRBD2 | few
CASSALASGGEQYF | TGTGCCAGCAGTGCCTTAGCGTCAGGGGGCGAGCAGTACTTC | TRBJ2-7 | TRBV6-6 | TRBD1 | .
CASTLRAKGNTIYF | TGTGCCAGCACCCTCAGGGCGAAGGGAAACACCATATATTTT | TRBJ1-3 | TRBV6-6 | . | .
CASSVDRGSPLHF | TGTGCCAGCAGCGTGGACAGGGGTTCACCCCTCCACTTT | TRBJ1-6 | TRBV5-6 | TRBD1 | few
CASSSFAGQPQHF | TGTGCCAGCAGTAGCTTCGCGGGGCAGCCCCAGCATTTT | TRBJ1-5 | TRBV6-1 | . | .
CASRPGTLPNYGYTF | TGTGCCAGCAGGCCCGGGACACTTCCTAACTATGGCTACACCTTC | TRBJ1-2 | TRBV7-9 | . | .
CASSEAGVGKKRYNSPLHF | TGTGCCAGCAGTGAAGCGGGAGTGGGGAAGAAGCGCTATAATTCACCCCTCCACTTT | TRBJ1-6 | TRBV6-1 | . | .
CASTWDRDTEAFF | TGTGCCAGCACCTGGGACAGGGACACTGAAGCTTTCTTT | TRBJ1-1 | TRBV5-6 | TRBD1 | .
CASSLPLRLAGYNEQFF | TGTGCCAGCAGCTTACCCCTAAGACTAGCGGGGTACAATGAGCAGTTCTTC | TRBJ2-1 | TRBV7-8 | TRBD2 | few
CASSLSFRRGLNQPQHF | TGTGCCAGCAGTTTATCTTTTAGGCGGGGGCTCAATCAGCCCCAGCATTTT | TRBJ1-5 | TRBV27 | . | .
CASSLYRDIEQFF | TGTGCCAGCAGCCTTTACCGGGACATAGAGCAGTTCTTC | TRBJ2-1 | TRBV27 | . | .
CASSASGIYNEQFF | TGTGCCAGCAGCGCCTCCGGGATCTACAATGAGCAGTTCTTC | TRBJ2-1 | TRBV6-1 | . | .
CASLSPSGGNQPQHF | TGTGCCAGCCTATCTCCCTCGGGGGGCAATCAGCCCCAGCATTTT | TRBJ1-5 | TRBV28 | . | .
CASSPIPVEPQHF | TGTGCCAGCAGCCCAATCCCGGTGGAGCCCCAGCATTTT | TRBJ1-5 | TRBV5-5 | . | .
CASSTSRWSLEQYF | TGTGCCAGCAGTACCTCTAGGTGGAGTCTCGAGCAGTACTTC | TRBJ2-7 | TRBV6-5 | . | medium-sized
CASSTVSTEAFF | TGTGCCAGCTCCACAGTGAGCACTGAAGCTTTCTTT | TRBJ1-1 | TRBV18 | . | .
CASSYTGQTGELFF | TGCGCCAGCAGCTACACAGGACAAACCGGGGAGCTGTTTTTT | TRBJ2-2 | TRBV5-1 | . | .
CASSFVSPYEQYF | TGTGCCAGCAGTTTTGTCAGTCCCTACGAGCAGTACTTC | TRBJ2-7 | TRBV27 | . | .
CASRRDSNTEAFF | TGTGCCAGCAGGAGGGACAGCAACACTGAAGCTTTCTTT | TRBJ1-1 | TRBV6-1 | TRBD1 | .
CASSSRVGPLHF | TGTGCCAGCAGCTCCAGGGTAGGACCCCTCCACTTT | TRBJ1-6 | TRBV7-2 | . | .
CASSLGSPRETQYF | TGTGCCAGCAGCTTAGGATCCCCGCGGGAGACCCAGTACTTC | TRBJ2-5 | TRBV7-9 | . | .
CAWSEEERGMPSGANVLTF | TGTGCCTGGAGTGAGGAGGAGAGGGGGATGCCCTCTGGGGCCAACGTCCTGACTTTC | TRBJ2-6 | TRBV30 | . | .
CAVRGGNTGELFF | TGTGCCGTGAGGGGGGGCAATACCGGGGAGCTGTTTTTT | TRBJ2-2 | TRBV2 | . | .
CAWSDPEGKNTEAFF | TGTGCCTGGAGCGATCCGGAGGGTAAGAACACTGAAGCTTTCTTT | TRBJ1-1 | TRBV30 | . | .
CASTRIEGYTEAFF | TGTGCCAGCACACGGATTGAGGGTTACACTGAAGCTTTCTTT | TRBJ1-1 | TRBV5-4 | . | .
CAWSARGGLTETQYF | TGTGCCTGGAGCGCCCGTGGGGGGTTGACAGAGACCCAGTACTTC | TRBJ2-5 | TRBV30 | . | .
CASSPLAASSYNEQFF | TGTGCCAGCAGCCCTCTAGCGGCTAGCTCCTACAATGAGCAGTTCTTC | TRBJ2-1 | TRBV7-3 | TRBD2 | once
CASSPRNGAYEQYF | TGTGCCAGCAGCCCCAGGAACGGCGCCTACGAGCAGTACTTC | TRBJ2-7 | TRBV6-5 | . | .